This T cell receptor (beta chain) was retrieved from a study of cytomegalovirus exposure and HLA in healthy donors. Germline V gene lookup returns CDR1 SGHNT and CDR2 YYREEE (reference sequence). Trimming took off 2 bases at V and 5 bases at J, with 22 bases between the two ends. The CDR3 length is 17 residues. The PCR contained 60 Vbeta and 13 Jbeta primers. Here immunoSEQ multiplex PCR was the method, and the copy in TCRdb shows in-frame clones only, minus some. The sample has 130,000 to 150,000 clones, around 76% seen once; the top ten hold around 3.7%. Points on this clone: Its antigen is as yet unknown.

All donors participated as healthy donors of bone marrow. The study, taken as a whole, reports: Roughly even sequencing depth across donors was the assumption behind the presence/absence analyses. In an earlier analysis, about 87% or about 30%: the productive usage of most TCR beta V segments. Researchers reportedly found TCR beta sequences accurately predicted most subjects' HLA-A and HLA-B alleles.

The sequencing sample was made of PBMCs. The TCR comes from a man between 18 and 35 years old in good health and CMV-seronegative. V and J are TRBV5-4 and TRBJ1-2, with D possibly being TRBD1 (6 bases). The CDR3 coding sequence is TGTGCCAGCAGCTTCAACCTTATACAGGGACCGTCTTATGGCTACACCTTC. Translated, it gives CASSFNLIQGPSYGYTF.